The rows below give T cell receptor beta chains drawn from one sample of a study of shared clonotypes between healthy human individuals. Profiled with immunoSEQ multiplex PCR; TCRdb holds only in-frame clones, not every one. The data contain roughly 110,000 clones, around 68% of them seen just once; the ten biggest clones take up about a quarter. Sequenced sample: memory CD8+ T cells sorted from blood. Every receptor here comes from a woman aged 25 to 39 in good health. The CDR3 runs from the conserved cysteine through the conserved F or W. A D gene is named only where the DNA matches it firmly. Only some rows state a clone size, as once, few, many or a class for expanded clones.

>TRBJ2-3|NA|NA|TRBV25-1
CASSVQGTDTQYF
TGTGCCAGCAGTGTACAGGGAACAGATACGCAGTATTTT
>TRBJ2-3|NA|NA|TRBV14
CASSQADRRSTADTQYF
TGTGCCAGCAGCCAGGCCGACCGAAGATCCACCGCAGATACGCAGTATTTT
>TRBJ2-1|NA|TRBD2|TRBV7-2
CASSLEVLAGHNEQFF
TGTGCCAGCAGCTTAGAAGTGCTAGCGGGTCACAATGAGCAGTTCTTC
>TRBJ2-1|NA|NA|TRBV25-1
CASGPWLAKNEQFF
TGTGCCAGCGGGCCTTGGCTAGCTAAGAATGAGCAGTTCTTC
>TRBJ2-1|NA|NA|TRBV2
CASSPGEWDEQFF
TGTGCCAGCAGTCCGGGGGAGTGGGATGAGCAGTTCTTC
>TRBJ2-7|NA|TRBD1|TRBV7-1
CASSLSLTGLSYEQYF
TGTGCCAGCAGCTTAAGCTTGACAGGGCTCTCCTACGAGCAGTACTTC
>TRBJ1-5|few|NA|TRBV6-1
CASSARLQVDQPQHF
TGTGCCAGCAGTGCCCGTCTCCAGGTAGATCAGCCCCAGCATTTT
>TRBJ2-3|NA|NA|TRBV9
CASTTAATDTQYF
TGTGCCAGCACCACCGCTGCCACAGATACGCAGTATTTT
>TRBJ1-1|once|TRBD1|TRBV27
CASSFTLQGESTEAFF
TGTGCCAGCAGTTTTACACTCCAGGGGGAGTCCACTGAAGCTTTCTTT
>TRBJ1-3|NA|NA|TRBV4-1
CASSQDRNSGNTIYF
TGCGCCAGCAGCCAAGATCGGAACTCTGGAAACACCATATATTTT
>TRBJ2-3|many|TRBD2|TRBV9
CASSVGPGLAADTQYF
TGTGCCAGCAGCGTTGGACCCGGACTAGCGGCAGATACGCAGTATTTT
>TRBJ2-7|NA|NA|TRBV5-4
CASSPRGAAGEQYF
TGTGCCAGCAGCCCCCGAGGAGCGGCGGGAGAGCAGTACTTC
>TRBJ2-1|NA|TRBD1|TRBV7-8
CASSWTGPFEQFF
TGTGCCAGCAGCTGGACAGGGCCTTTTGAGCAGTTCTTC
>TRBJ2-7|once|NA|TRBV6-6
CASSYFTNRDEQYF
TGTGCCAGCAGTTACTTTACCAACAGGGACGAGCAGTACTTC
>TRBJ2-1|few|TRBD2|TRBV4-1
CASSRRTSGDNEQFF
TGCGCCAGCAGCCGCCGGACTAGCGGCGACAATGAGCAGTTCTTC
>TRBJ2-7|NA|NA|TRBV6-1
CASGGRGASYEQYF
TGTGCCAGCGGGGGGAGAGGAGCCTCCTACGAGCAGTACTTC
>TRBJ2-3|NA|NA|TRBV10-3
CAISQESTDTQYF
TGTGCCATCAGCCAGGAGAGCACAGATACGCAGTATTTT
>TRBJ2-6|few|TRBD2|TRBV28
CASSPLPSGSLSASGANVLTF
TGTGCCAGCAGTCCTCTCCCGAGCGGGAGCCTAAGCGCGTCTGGGGCCAACGTCCTGACTTTC
>TRBJ1-1|NA|NA|TRBV27
CASSFRRDTEAFF
TGTGCCAGCAGTTTTAGGAGGGACACTGAAGCTTTCTTT
>TRBJ1-2|NA|TRBD1|TRBV2
CASGEKGAWGYTF
TGTGCCAGCGGGGAAAAGGGGGCTTGGGGCTACACCTTC
>TRBJ2-4|NA|NA|TRBV28
CASSLPFLAKNIQYF
TGTGCCAGCAGTTTGCCGTTTCTAGCCAAAAACATTCAGTACTTC
>TRBJ1-1|NA|TRBD1|TRBV9
CASSDRTGGATEAFF
TGTGCCAGCAGCGACCGGACAGGGGGAGCCACTGAAGCTTTCTTT
>TRBJ2-7|NA|TRBD1|TRBV7-2
CASSQAGAGGILREQYF
TGTGCCAGCAGCCAGGCAGGGGCAGGGGGTATCCTTCGCGAGCAGTACTTC
>TRBJ2-2|NA|TRBD1|TRBV19
CASSAGTGDTGELFF
TGTGCCAGTAGTGCTGGGACAGGGGACACCGGGGAGCTGTTTTTT